The TCR beta chain under discussion was sequenced for a study of metastatic and nonmetastatic thyroid tumors. Study-wide background: Both malignant and benign thyroid patients supplied peripheral blood and tumor or nodule tissue samples, across which the repertoires of these patients were then compared. General study points: As reported, TCR beta diversity in blood and tumor was significantly higher in malignant thyroid tumors than in benign nodules.

There are many counts of this clone. Its antigen is not known. A much larger clone differs by one base, so this may be a read error. This CDR3 comprises 14 residues. No patient received treatment before thyroid surgery. Original processing notes: Between-group CDR3 differences, defined by clinicopathological status, yielded a distant-metastasis classifier for papillary thyroid cancer. With MiXCR, TCRdb reprocessed the PCR reads. These V and J calls are TCRdb output, not the study's own analysis. The sample consists of around 16,000 clones, 33% of them appearing once. The V gene is TRBV12-3 or TRBV12-4, the J gene TRBJ1-2; D perhaps matches TRBD1 (5 bases). This TCR was recovered from a male donor with papillary thyroid cancer or a benign thyroid nodule (not recorded which). Some clones in this sample may be carry-over from other donors' samples. Source material: tumor tissue. The CDR3 loop is CPSSPARQNGGYTF. The CDR3 coding sequence is TGTCCCAGCAGTCCCGCCCGACAGAACGGTGGCTACACCTTC.